The 7 T cell receptor beta chains below were found in one sample sequenced in a study of graft-versus-host responses after intestinal transplantation. Sequencing used immunoSEQ multiplex PCR; TCRdb keeps in-frame clones, though not all of them. This sample carries 6,500 to 9,500 clones, roughly 92% of them seen once, and the ten largest clones take approximately 1.5%. The sample in question was PBMCs, obtained about 30 days after intestinal transplant. Receptors were obtained from a human patient who received an intestinal transplant, so some T cells may come from the graft donor.

CDR3 protein: CASSPYGGGAYEQYF. The CDR3 coding sequence is TGTGCCAGCAGCCCCTATGGGGGGGGTGCCTACGAGCAGTACTTC. The V and J genes are TRBV9 and TRBJ2-7; the match to TRBD2 covers 7 bases. J gave up 2 bases and V 4 bases, and 9 bases lay outside the gene matches. The length of the CDR3 is 15 residues. Germline V gene data show CDR1 as SGDLS and CDR2 as YYNGEE.

The rearrangement joins TRBV7-5 to TRBJ2-5; the D call of TRBD1 is as the table states it, not checked on the DNA. TRBV7-5 is a pseudogene locus. The CDR3 totals 13 residues. In DNA, the CDR3 is TGTGTCAGAAGCTTTACAGTTGAAGAGACCCAGTACTTC. This gives the protein CVRSFTVEETQYF.

The chain carries TRBV13 and TRBJ2-7; the match to TRBD1 covers 10 bases. Trimming at V came to 5 bases and at J to 4 bases, leaving 8 bases not matched to a gene. Germline CDR1 reads PRHDT; CDR2 reads FYEKMQ (reference sequence). This CDR3 has 15 amino acids. CDR3 sequence (DNA): TGTGCCAGCAGCCCCCCGCCGGGACAGGGGTACGAGCAGTACTTC. Encoded protein: CASSPPPGQGYEQYF.

The rearrangement joins TRBV12-5 to TRBJ2-3, with TRBD2 as a possible D gene (5 bases). The CDR3 consists of 13 residues. Germline lookup yields CDR1 LGHNT and CDR2 FRNRAP. This CDR3 is CACPGSFGDTQYF. For the CDR3, the DNA is TGTGCCTGTCCGGGGAGCTTTGGAGATACGCAGTATTTT.

The chain carries TRBV7-9 and TRBJ1-2, with TRBD1 matching 7 bases. There are 15 residues in the CDR3. The germline CDR1 and CDR2 sequences are SEHNR and FQNEAQ (reference sequence). V shed 7 bases, J shed 0 bases, and the junction held 8 bases outside the gene matches. The CDR3 sequence: CASIDTGATNYGYTF. CDR3 nucleotide sequence: TGTGCCAGCATCGATACAGGGGCCACTAACTATGGCTACACCTTC.

V gene TRBV5-6 combines with J gene TRBJ2-5; no firm D call. Germline V lookup: CDR1 SGHDT, CDR2 YYEEEE. V lost 2 bases, J lost 2 bases, and 1 base lay in between. This CDR3 contains 11 residues. In DNA, the CDR3 is TGTGCCAGCAGCTTACAAGAGACCCAGTACTTC. As protein: CASSLQETQYF.

This clone was observed a few times. This sequence joins TRBV4-1 and TRBJ1-1; possible D gene TRBD1, 6 bases. V was cut by 1 base and J by 5 bases, with 14 bases left in between. This CDR3 is built from 15 residues. Germline V gene sequence: CDR1 MGHRA, CDR2 YSYEKL. The CDR3 region has the DNA TGCGCCAGCAGCCAAGGGTACAGGGTTAAAACTGAAGCTTTCTTT. Translation: CASSQGYRVKTEAFF.